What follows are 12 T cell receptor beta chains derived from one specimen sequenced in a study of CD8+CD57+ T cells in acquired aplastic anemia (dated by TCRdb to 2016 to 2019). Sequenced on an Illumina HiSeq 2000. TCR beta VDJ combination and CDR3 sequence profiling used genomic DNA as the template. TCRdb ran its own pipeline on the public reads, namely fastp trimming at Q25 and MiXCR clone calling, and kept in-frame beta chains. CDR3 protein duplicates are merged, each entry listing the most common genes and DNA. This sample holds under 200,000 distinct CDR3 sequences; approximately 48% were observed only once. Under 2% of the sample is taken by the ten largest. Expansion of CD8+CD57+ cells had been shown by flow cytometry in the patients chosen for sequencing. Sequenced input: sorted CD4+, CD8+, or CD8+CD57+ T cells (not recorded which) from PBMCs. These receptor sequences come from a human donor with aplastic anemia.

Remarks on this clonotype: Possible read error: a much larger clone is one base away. CDR3 sequence: CATGNEGTGELFF. For the CDR3, the DNA is TGTGCCACTGGAAACGAGGGGACCGGGGAGCTGTTTTTT. The chain links TRBV12-3 or TRBV12-4 to TRBJ2-2, with D tentatively TRBD1 or TRBD2 (5 bases each). The CDR3 covers 13 residues. Trimming shortened V by 10 bases and J by 5 bases, and 14 bases separated the two germline ends.

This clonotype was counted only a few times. The CDR3 DNA sequence: TGTGCCAGCAGGAACGGCAGGCGAGACACCGGGGAGCTGTTTTTT. Translating gives CASRNGRRDTGELFF. The chain combines TRBV3-1 with TRBJ2-2, with no clear D. This CDR3 is 15 amino acids long. V lost 6 bases and J 3 bases, leaving 14 bases between the germline ends. Germline V gene lookup returns CDR1 LGHDT and CDR2 YNNKEL (reference sequence).

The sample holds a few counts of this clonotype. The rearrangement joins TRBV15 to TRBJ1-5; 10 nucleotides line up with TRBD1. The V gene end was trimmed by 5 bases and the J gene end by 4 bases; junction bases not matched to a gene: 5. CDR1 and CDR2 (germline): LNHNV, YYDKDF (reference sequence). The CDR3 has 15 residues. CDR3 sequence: CATSARTGGNQPQHF. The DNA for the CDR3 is TGTGCCACCAGCGCACGGACAGGGGGTAATCAGCCCCAGCATTTT.

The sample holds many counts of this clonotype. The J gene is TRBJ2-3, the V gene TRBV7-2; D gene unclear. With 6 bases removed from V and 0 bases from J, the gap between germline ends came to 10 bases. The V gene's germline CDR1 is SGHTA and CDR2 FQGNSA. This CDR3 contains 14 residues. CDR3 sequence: CASRGRISTDTQYF. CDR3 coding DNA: TGTGCCAGCAGAGGACGGATTAGCACAGATACGCAGTATTTT.

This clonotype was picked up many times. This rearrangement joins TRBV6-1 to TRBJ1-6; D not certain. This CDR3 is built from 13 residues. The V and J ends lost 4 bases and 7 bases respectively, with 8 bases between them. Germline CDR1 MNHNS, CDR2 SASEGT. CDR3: CASSGTANSPLHF. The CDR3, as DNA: TGTGCCAGCAGTGGGACGGCGAATTCACCCCTCCACTTT.

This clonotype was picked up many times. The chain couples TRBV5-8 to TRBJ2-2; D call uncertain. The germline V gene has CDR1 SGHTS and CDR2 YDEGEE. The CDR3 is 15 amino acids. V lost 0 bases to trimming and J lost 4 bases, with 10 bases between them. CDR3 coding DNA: TGTGCCAGCAGCTTGGCCGGCAGCCCCACCGGGGAGCTGTTTTTT. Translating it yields CASSLAGSPTGELFF.

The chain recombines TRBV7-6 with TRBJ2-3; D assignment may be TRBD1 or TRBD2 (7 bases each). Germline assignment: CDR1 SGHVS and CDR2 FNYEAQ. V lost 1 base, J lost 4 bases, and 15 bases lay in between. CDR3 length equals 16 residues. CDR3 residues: CASSLGPGGGSDTQYF. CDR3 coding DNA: TGTGCCAGCAGCTTAGGCCCAGGGGGGGGTTCAGATACGCAGTATTTT.

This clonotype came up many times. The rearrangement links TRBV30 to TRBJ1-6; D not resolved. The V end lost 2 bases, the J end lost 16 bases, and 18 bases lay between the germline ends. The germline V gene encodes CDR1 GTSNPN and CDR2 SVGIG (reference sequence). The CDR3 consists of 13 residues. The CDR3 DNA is TGTGCCTGGAGTTCGTCGGGGTTCTTCTCTCTCCACTTT. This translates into CAWSSSGFFSLHF.

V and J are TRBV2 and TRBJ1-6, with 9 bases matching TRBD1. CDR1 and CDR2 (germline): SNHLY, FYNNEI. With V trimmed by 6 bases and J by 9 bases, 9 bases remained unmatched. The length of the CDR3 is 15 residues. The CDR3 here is CASRADTGGVSPLHF. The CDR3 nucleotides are TGTGCCAGCAGAGCCGACACAGGGGGCGTTTCACCCCTCCACTTT.

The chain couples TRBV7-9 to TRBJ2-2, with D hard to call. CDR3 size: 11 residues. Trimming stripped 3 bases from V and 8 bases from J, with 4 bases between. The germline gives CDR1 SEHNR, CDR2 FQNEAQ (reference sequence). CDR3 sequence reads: CASSFQGELFF. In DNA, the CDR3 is TGTGCCAGCAGCTTCCAGGGGGAGCTGTTTTTT.

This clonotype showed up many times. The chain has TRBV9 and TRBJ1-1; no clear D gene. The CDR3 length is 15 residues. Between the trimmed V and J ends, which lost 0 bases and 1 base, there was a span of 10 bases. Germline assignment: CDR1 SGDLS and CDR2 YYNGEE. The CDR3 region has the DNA TGTGCCAGCAGCGTAGTGGCGTTTTCGAACACTGAAGCTTTCTTT. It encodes CASSVVAFSNTEAFF.

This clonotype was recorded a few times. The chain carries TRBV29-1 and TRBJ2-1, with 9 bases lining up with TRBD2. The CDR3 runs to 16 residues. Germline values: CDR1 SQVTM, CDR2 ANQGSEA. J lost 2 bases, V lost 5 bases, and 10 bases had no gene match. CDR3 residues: CSVKSGGTTTYNEQFF. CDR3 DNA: TGCAGCGTTAAGAGCGGGGGGACGACAACCTACAATGAGCAGTTCTTC.